Below, one TCR beta chain is given with its context. The antigen remains unidentified. Researchers isolated CD4+ T cells once around 11 days of culture had elapsed. Each person got two doses of an mRNA SARS-CoV-2 vaccine, BNT162b2 or mRNA-1273. Vaccine recipients, nucleocapsid antibody negative, had no prior SARS-CoV-2 infection. Cultures got half-medium changes with IL-2 on days 3 and 7. The data originate from a study of vaccination effects on CD4 cells after COVID-19. Turning to the study itself: Peptides at roughly 10 ug/ml and IL-2 at around 9.3 IU/ml were added to a few million PBMC per well.

Repertoires were generated with immunoSEQ multiplex PCR, while TCRdb's copy carries only in-frame clones and drops some. The sample contains around 66,000 clones, about 74% of which appear only once. Per the germline V gene, CDR1 is MDHEN and CDR2 is SYDVKM. V lost 9 bases and J lost 0, with 17 bases in between. The CDR3 covers 15 residues. The chain joins TRBV28 to TRBJ1-1; D is unclear. The sequenced sample was CD4+ T cells from PBMCs cultured without peptide, obtained after COVID-19 vaccination. The origin of this receptor is a human donor who received a COVID-19 vaccine. The CDR3 region has the DNA TGTGCCAGACCATTTTCGGCACGGATGAACACTGAAGCTTTCTTT. This encodes CARPFSARMNTEAFF.